These T cell receptor beta chains were read from a single sample in a study of cytomegalovirus exposure and HLA in healthy donors. Using immunoSEQ multiplex PCR, the repertoire was profiled, and TCRdb retains in-frame clones only, with some absent. The profile shows 150,000 to 200,000 clones, 81% of them singletons. Sequencing input: PBMCs. Source of these receptors: a man between 18 and 35 years old in good health and CMV-seronegative. CDR3s include the opening cysteine and the closing phenylalanine or tryptophan. The D gene is left open where the match is weak. Size is omitted from some rows. Given values are once, few, many or a class for expanded clones.

j_call,v_call,d_call,clone_size,cdr3_nt,cdr3_aa
TRBJ1-2,TRBV11-2,TRBD1,NA,TGTGCCAGCGGACAGGGTTCGTACTATGGCTACACCTTC,CASGQGSYYGYTF
TRBJ2-1,TRBV5-1,NA,NA,TGCGCCAGCAGCTTTGAGGGAGCGGGCTACAATGAGCAGTTCTTC,CASSFEGAGYNEQFF
TRBJ1-2,TRBV19,TRBD1,NA,TGTGCCAGTAGCCCAGACCACAGGGGGCAAGGCTACACCTTC,CASSPDHRGQGYTF
TRBJ1-5,TRBV11-2,NA,NA,TGTGCCAGCAGCCTTGGGCTATCCGGCAATCAGCCCCAGCATTTT,CASSLGLSGNQPQHF
TRBJ1-4,TRBV7-8,NA,NA,TGTGCCAGCAGCCCTCACCGGGGGTACGCAACTAATGAAAAACTGTTTTTT,CASSPHRGYATNEKLFF
TRBJ2-6,TRBV7-9,TRBD1,few,TGTGCCAGCAGTCGGGACAGGGGGCTAGGAGGGGCCAACGTCCTGACTTTC,CASSRDRGLGGANVLTF
TRBJ2-7,TRBV6-5,TRBD1,many,TGTGCCAGCAGCGCAGGGGGCTACGAGCAGTACTTC,CASSAGGYEQYF
TRBJ2-7,TRBV6-5,TRBD2,few,TGTGCCAGCAGTTACGCGGGGGACTACGAGCAGTACTTC,CASSYAGDYEQYF
TRBJ2-7,TRBV11-2,NA,NA,TGTGCCAGCAGCTTATTCGGGGGGCACTCCTACGAGCAGTACTTC,CASSLFGGHSYEQYF
TRBJ1-2,TRBV7-2,TRBD1,NA,TGTGCCAGCAGCTTAGCCTGGACAGGGGATGGCTACACCTTC,CASSLAWTGDGYTF
TRBJ2-1,TRBV27,TRBD2,NA,TGTGCCAGCAGCCCGGGACTAGGCCCCAATGAGCAGTTCTTC,CASSPGLGPNEQFF
TRBJ1-6,TRBV7-2,TRBD1,NA,TGTGCCAGCAGCACCCAAGGACAGGGACTGTCACCCCTCCACTTT,CASSTQGQGLSPLHF
TRBJ1-2,TRBV5-6,NA,NA,TGTGCCAGCAGCTTGGGTCCCCCGGTTAGAGCTAACTATGGCTACACCTTC,CASSLGPPVRANYGYTF
TRBJ1-2,TRBV5-4,NA,NA,TGTGCCAGCAGCGCTAGGGGCTATGGCTACACCTTC,CASSARGYGYTF
TRBJ2-3,TRBV9,TRBD2,NA,TGTGCCAGCAGCGTAGACCGGGACTATACAGATACGCAGTATTTT,CASSVDRDYTDTQYF
TRBJ1-5,TRBV7-2,NA,NA,TGTGCCAGCACGGAGGGAGGGGTAAGCAATCAGCCCCAGCATTTT,CASTEGGVSNQPQHF
TRBJ2-3,TRBV11-3,TRBD2,once,TGTGCCAGCAGCTTAGGCCGACGGGCTAGCGGGAGGTTGGGCACAGATACGCAGTATTTT,CASSLGRRASGRLGTDTQYF
TRBJ2-3,TRBV7-2,NA,NA,TGTGCCAGCAGCTTAGCGATAATGAGGTACACAGATACGCAGTATTTT,CASSLAIMRYTDTQYF
TRBJ2-7,TRBV28,NA,NA,TGTGCCAGCTCACAACCGGGACTTTACGAGCAGTACTTC,CASSQPGLYEQYF
TRBJ1-5,TRBV28,NA,NA,TGTGCCAGCAGTCTTCTCCATCAGCCCCAGCATTTT,CASSLLHQPQHF
TRBJ2-1,TRBV19,NA,NA,TGTGCCAGTAAGGTGGGGGGAAGCTCCTACAATGAGCAGTTCTTC,CASKVGGSSYNEQFF
TRBJ2-7,TRBV28,NA,NA,TGTGCCAGCAGTTTCCCCCGACAGGCTCGGGACGAGCAGTACTTC,CASSFPRQARDEQYF
TRBJ2-5,TRBV6-5,NA,NA,TGTGCCAGCAGTTTGGACTTCGAACAAGAGACCCAGTACTTC,CASSLDFEQETQYF
TRBJ2-5,TRBV5-4,TRBD2,NA,TGTGCCAGCAGCCCGGGGACTAGCGGGGGCCGTTCGGAGACCCAGTACTTC,CASSPGTSGGRSETQYF
TRBJ2-7,TRBV19,NA,NA,TGTGCCAGTAGTATGTCAGGTTTCTACGAGCAGTACTTC,CASSMSGFYEQYF
TRBJ2-5,TRBV9,TRBD2,NA,TGTGCCAGCAGCCCGGGACTAGCGGGGGCCCAAGAGACCCAGTACTTC,CASSPGLAGAQETQYF
TRBJ2-3,TRBV19,TRBD2,NA,TGTGCCAGTAGCCGCCGAGTAGCGGGCGCTACTAGCACAGATACGCAGTATTTT,CASSRRVAGATSTDTQYF
TRBJ1-5,TRBV19,TRBD1,NA,TGTGCCAGTAGGAGGGACAGGGCCAGGCCCCAGCATTTT,CASRRDRARPQHF
TRBJ1-6,TRBV14,NA,NA,TGTGCCAGCAGCCAAGCGTACACCGCCTATAATTCACCCCTCCACTTT,CASSQAYTAYNSPLHF
TRBJ2-3,TRBV7-9,NA,NA,TGTGCCAGCAGCTTAACGGCGGGAAGCACAGATACGCAGTATTTT,CASSLTAGSTDTQYF
TRBJ2-1,TRBV5-4,NA,NA,TGTGCCAGCAGCTTAGGGGTAGCGGCAAACAATGAGCAGTTCTTC,CASSLGVAANNEQFF
TRBJ2-5,TRBV6-5,TRBD2,NA,TGTGCCAGCAGCCGGCTAGCGGGGCAAGAGACCCAGTACTTC,CASSRLAGQETQYF
TRBJ2-5,TRBV6-1,NA,NA,TGTGCCAGCACCTCCGGCGGGACCTTCCAAGAGACCCAGTACTTC,CASTSGGTFQETQYF
TRBJ2-6,TRBV4-2,NA,few,TGTGCCAGCAGCTTCCTGACAGGTCGCTCTGGGGCCAACGTCCTGACTTTC,CASSFLTGRSGANVLTF
TRBJ2-3,TRBV28,NA,NA,TGTGCCAGCAGTTTCCTAAGGACAGCTAGCACAGATACGCAGTATTTT,CASSFLRTASTDTQYF
TRBJ2-5,TRBV4-3,TRBD2,NA,TGCGCCAGCAGCCAAGGCAGCCCTACTAGCGGGGGTCGAGAGACCCAGTACTTC,CASSQGSPTSGGRETQYF
TRBJ2-7,TRBV7-9,TRBD1,NA,TGTGCCAGCAGGGCCCCCCGGGACAGGGGGGGCTACGAGCAGTACTTC,CASRAPRDRGGYEQYF
TRBJ2-1,TRBV14,TRBD2,NA,TGTGCCAGCATGGGGGGGGTCTCCTACAATGAGCAGTTCTTC,CASMGGVSYNEQFF
TRBJ2-7,TRBV11-3,NA,few,TGTGCCAGCAGCTTAGGTGGAGTTTACGAGCAGTACTTC,CASSLGGVYEQYF
TRBJ2-7,TRBV5-4,TRBD2,NA,TGTGCCAGCAGTGCGGCGGGGGTTTACGAGCAGTACTTC,CASSAAGVYEQYF
TRBJ2-3,TRBV7-2,NA,NA,TGTGCCAGCAGCCGGTCGTGGGAGGCGGACCTCACAGATACGCAGTATTTT,CASSRSWEADLTDTQYF
TRBJ1-4,TRBV5-5,NA,once,TGTGCCAGCAGCTTCTATGAAAAACTGTTTTTT,CASSFYEKLFF
TRBJ1-5,TRBV2,NA,NA,TGTGCCAGCAACACCCATAGCAATCAGCCCCAGCATTTT,CASNTHSNQPQHF
TRBJ2-5,TRBV23-1,TRBD1,NA,TGCGCCAGCAGTCAATCTTCCAACCGAAGACAGGGGATCCAAGAGACCCAGTACTTC,CASSQSSNRRQGIQETQYF
TRBJ1-1,TRBV9,NA,NA,TGTGCCAGCAGCATTGAGTCAGGGATCCTGAACACTGAAGCTTTCTTT,CASSIESGILNTEAFF
TRBJ1-4,TRBV15,NA,NA,TGTGCCACCAGCCGCCTTGGCGGAACTAATGAAAAACTGTTTTTT,CATSRLGGTNEKLFF
TRBJ2-7,TRBV4-1,NA,NA,TGCGCCAGCAGCCAAGGGGCGCCGGCGGAGCAGTACTTC,CASSQGAPAEQYF
TRBJ1-2,TRBV27,NA,once,TGTGCCAGCACTCCCCGCCGGGGTGAGAATGGCTACACCTTC,CASTPRRGENGYTF
TRBJ2-7,TRBV4-2,NA,NA,TGTGCCAGCAGCCAAGATGAGTCTCTGAGCTCCTACGAGCAGTACTTC,CASSQDESLSSYEQYF
TRBJ2-1,TRBV7-3,TRBD2,once,TGTGCCAGCAGCCTCTTAGGGCGATGGACTAGTGGCAATGAGCAGTTCTTC,CASSLLGRWTSGNEQFF
TRBJ1-4,TRBV18,NA,NA,TGTGCCAGCTCACCATCAGGGACTAATGAAAAACTGTTTTTT,CASSPSGTNEKLFF
TRBJ2-5,TRBV7-9,NA,NA,TGTGCCAGCAGCTTACAGGGCGGAATTGAGACCCAGTACTTC,CASSLQGGIETQYF
TRBJ2-4,TRBV5-1,TRBD2,once,TGCGCCAGCAGCTTACCGGGAGGACTAGCCAAAAACATTCAGTACTTC,CASSLPGGLAKNIQYF
TRBJ2-1,TRBV30,NA,once,TGTGCCTGGAGTGCCCGGACTCCTAGACAGTTCTTC,CAWSARTPRQFF